A single sample gave rise to the 4 T cell receptor beta chains below, sequenced in a study of radiation and T cells in renal cell carcinoma (dated by TCRdb to about 2020). The library was obtained by the immunoSEQ multiplex PCR assay. TCRdb took this table from immuneACCESS and kept in-frame rearrangements with V and J called. Such tables lack part of the clones; where checked against another copy, unresolved V genes explain under half of the gap, and the rest is unexplained. In all, the sample holds around 16,000 clones, and around 60% of those were seen once. Together, the top ten hold approximately 9.9% of the sample. Read against the paper, the sample's time point label means: tumor resected at nephrectomy. This sample's treatment or condition label indicates: treatment-naive control, cytoreductive nephrectomy. Sequences were derived from tumor tissue, sampled from a patient whose treatment was nephrectomy without radiotherapy. The receptors stem from a man aged 45-60 years with renal cell carcinoma.

The chain combines TRBV19 with TRBJ2-7; no definite D call. Between the trimmed V and J ends, which lost 4 bases and 1 base, there was a span of 5 bases. The V gene's germline CDR1 is LNHDA and CDR2 SQIVND (reference sequence). The CDR3 length is 12 residues. The CDR3 bases are TGTGCCAGTAGTAAAGTATCCTACGAGCAGTACTTC. Its translation is CASSKVSYEQYF. Together with reference TRBV19 and TRBJ2-7, the CDR3 gives the full variable domain: DGGITQSPKYLFRKEGQNVTLSCEQNLNHDAMYWYRQDPGQGLRLIYYSQIVNDFQKGDIAEGYSVSREKKESFPLTVTSAQKNPTAFYLCASSKVSYEQYFGPGTRLTVT.

This chain connects TRBV11-2 to TRBJ2-5; unclear D gene. Germline CDR1 and CDR2: SGHAT and FQNNGV. The CDR3 runs to 13 residues. The V and J ends lost 0 bases and 9 bases respectively, with 11 bases between them. CDR3 sequence: CASSLEVATAQYF. The CDR3 DNA is TGTGCCAGCAGCTTAGAGGTCGCGACGGCCCAGTACTTC.

The rearrangement uses TRBV7-9 and TRBJ1-3; 11 bases align to TRBD1. The CDR3 is made up of 15 amino acids. With V trimmed by 5 bases and J by 3 bases, 3 bases remained unmatched. The germline CDR1 and CDR2 sequences are SEHNR and FQNEAQ (reference sequence). The CDR3 nucleotides read TGTGCCAGCAGCCCGGACAGGGGGCTTGGAAACACCATATATTTT. As protein: CASSPDRGLGNTIYF.

The CDR3 loop is CASEELNTEAFF. In nucleotides, the CDR3 is TGTGCCAGCGAGGAACTAAACACTGAAGCTTTCTTT. The chain recombines TRBV7-9 with TRBJ1-1; D gene uncertain. This CDR3 comprises 12 residues. CDR1 is SEHNR and CDR2 is FQNEAQ in the germline V gene (reference sequence). V was pared by 8 bases and J by 2 bases, with 9 bases between.